The clone carrying this T cell receptor (beta chain) occurred a few times. Its target is not known. The data were taken from a study of beta chain features in type 1 diabetes. General observations from the study: Any HLA effect on TCRB rearrangement was left unresolved by small sub-analyses. PCR might pick shorter templates more often, in the same way for patients and controls. A moderate, significant TCRB CDR3 shortening appeared in type 1 diabetes across four CD4+ subsets.

The J segment lost 3 bases and the V segment lost 2 bases, leaving 15 bases of the junction unmatched. The germline gives CDR1 SGHDN, CDR2 FVKESK. The CDR3 runs 18 residues. Expressed TCRB transcripts were sequenced after all isolated RNA was converted to cDNA. Method: immunoSEQ multiplex PCR; TCRdb's copy keeps in-frame clones and lacks some. The sample includes 100,000 to 150,000 clones, around 15% seen only once; the top ten take 2% to 3%. Sorted populations all had greater than 98% purity. This chain uses TRBV14 with TRBJ2-7; TRBD2 aligns across 8 bases. The specimen sequenced was central memory CD4+ T cells from blood. The sequence was obtained from a man aged 18 to 30 with type 1 diabetes. CDR3 region: CASSQLPGRGKWYYEQYF. As DNA, the CDR3 is TGTGCCAGCAGCCAACTCCCCGGGAGGGGGAAGTGGTACTACGAGCAGTACTTC.